The TCR beta chain under discussion was sequenced for a study of vaccination effects on CD4 cells after COVID-19. ViraFEST expansion of antigen-specific CD4+ T cells with viral peptide pools preceded sequencing. An approximately 10-day culture period preceded the isolation of CD4+ T cells. Vaccine recipients lacked prior SARS-CoV-2 infection and had negative nucleocapsid antibodies. Wells each received two million PBMC, cultured with approximately 9.1 IU/ml IL-2 and about 10 ug/ml peptides. Replacing half the medium with IL-2 medium was done on days 3 and 7. General study results and limits: Only a few convalescent patients and no early post-infection timepoints featured in the study.

About this clone: The target antigen is unknown.

Libraries were prepared by immunoSEQ multiplex PCR; TCRdb keeps only in-frame clonotypes and omits some of them. The table lists tens of thousands of clones, around 74% of them singletons. This sequence originates from a human donor who received a COVID-19 vaccine. Sequencing used CD4+ T cells from PBMCs cultured with HCoV-NL63 spike peptides, obtained before COVID-19 vaccination.

The CDR3 DNA reads as TGTGCCAGCTCACCACCTGCGGGGGCGAACACCGGGGAGCTGTTTTTT. Translating it yields CASSPPAGANTGELFF. The rearrangement uses TRBV18 and TRBJ2-2; TRBD2 matches 7 bases. Germline-derived CDR1 and CDR2 are KGHSH and LQKENI. The CDR3 covers 16 residues. With 0 bases clipped from V and 0 bases from J, the junction kept 1 base outside the gene matches.